The TCR beta chain described here comes from a study of T cell responses to AZD1222 COVID-19 vaccine. Study details: Both about-4-week and about-12-week second-dose recipients were combined.

Findings and caveats of the study: White British people made up most donors, females outnumbered males, and clonal diversity was possibly underestimated. Targets within unmutated variant regions were reportedly found for nearly half of spike-specific TCRs.

Details on this clone: Antigen unknown.

CDR1 and CDR2 from the germline V gene are MNHEY and SVGEGT. The CDR3 runs to 17 residues. Trimming cost V 0 bases and J 7 bases, with 21 bases left between them. Sequenced by immunoSEQ multiplex PCR; TCRdb stores in-frame clones only, minus some. Of 85,000 to 110,000 clones listed, about nine tenths are singletons. The chain has TRBV6-2 or TRBV6-3 and TRBJ1-1, with D possibly TRBD1 on 5 matching bases. Here the sequenced sample was peripheral blood, taken on day 0 of AZD1222 vaccination. This sequence originates from an adult in good health. The CDR3 sequence: CASSYSMSGGPVVEAFF. The CDR3 DNA reads TGTGCCAGCAGTTACTCGATGTCCGGGGGACCGGTAGTTGAAGCTTTCTTT.